The clone carrying this T cell receptor (beta chain) has a count of ten or more. No antigen is known for it. This sample's time point: persistent/refractory GD, antithyroid drugs over 5 years with positive TRAb. RNA extracted from PBMCs served as the sequencing template. CDR3 regions were amplified by Arm-PCR using iRepertoire HTBI primers to build TCR beta libraries. TCRdb ran MiXCR on the multiplex PCR reads and lists one entry per CDR3 protein. The table lists some 370,000 distinct CDR3 sequences, roughly 25% of them singletons. The germline V gene encodes CDR1 MNHEY and CDR2 SVGAGI. V dropped 0 bases and J dropped 10 bases, with 16 bases sitting between them. The CDR3 length is 15 residues. This specimen comes from a study of regulatory T cells in long-lasting Graves disease. Findings of the study overall: Among persistent patients, a larger number of public clonotypes were shared (2,741) than among newly diagnosed patients (about 970).

The specimen was peripheral blood mononuclear cells (PBMCs), collected when the disease was refractory, from a patient treated with antithyroid drugs. The receptor's source is a woman aged 35 to 49 with Graves disease. This rearrangement joins TRBV6-5 to TRBJ1-5; D gene ambiguous. CDR3 nucleotides: TGTGCCAGCAGTTACTCGACGGGCAGGTTGGAACCCCAGCATTTT. Amino acid sequence: CASSYSTGRLEPQHF.